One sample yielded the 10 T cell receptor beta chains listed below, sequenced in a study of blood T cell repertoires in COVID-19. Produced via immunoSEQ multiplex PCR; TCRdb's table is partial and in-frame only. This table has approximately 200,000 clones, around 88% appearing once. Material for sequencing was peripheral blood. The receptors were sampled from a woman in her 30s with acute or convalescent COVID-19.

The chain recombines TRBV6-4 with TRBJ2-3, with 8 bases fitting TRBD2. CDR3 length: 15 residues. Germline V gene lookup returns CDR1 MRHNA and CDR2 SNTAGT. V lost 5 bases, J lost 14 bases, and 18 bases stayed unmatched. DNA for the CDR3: TGTGCCAGCAGTAACGATCGTCGCAGGGGACTAGAACTGTATTTT. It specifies CASSNDRRRGLELYF.

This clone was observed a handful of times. The CDR3 region has the DNA TGTGCCAGCAGCCCCGCGGGCGGGTACACCATATATTTT. Encoded protein: CASSPAGGYTIYF. The chain employs TRBV11-2 and TRBJ1-3; D remains ambiguous. The V end lost 5 bases, the J end lost 8 bases, and 13 bases lay between the germline ends. The germline V gene encodes CDR1 SGHAT and CDR2 FQNNGV. This CDR3 comprises 13 residues.

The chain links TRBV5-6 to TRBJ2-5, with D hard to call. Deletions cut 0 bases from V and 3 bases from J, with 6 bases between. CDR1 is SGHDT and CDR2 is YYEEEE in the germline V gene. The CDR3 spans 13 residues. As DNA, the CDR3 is TGTGCCAGCAGCTTGGACAGAAAAGAGACCCAGTACTTC. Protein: CASSLDRKETQYF.

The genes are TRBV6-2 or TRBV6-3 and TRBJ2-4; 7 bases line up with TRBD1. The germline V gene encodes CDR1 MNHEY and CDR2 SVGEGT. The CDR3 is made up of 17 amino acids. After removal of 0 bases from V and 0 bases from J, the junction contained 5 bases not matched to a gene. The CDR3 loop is CASSYSRTGLAKNIQYF. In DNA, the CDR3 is TGTGCCAGCAGTTACTCTCGGACAGGTTTAGCCAAAAACATTCAGTACTTC.

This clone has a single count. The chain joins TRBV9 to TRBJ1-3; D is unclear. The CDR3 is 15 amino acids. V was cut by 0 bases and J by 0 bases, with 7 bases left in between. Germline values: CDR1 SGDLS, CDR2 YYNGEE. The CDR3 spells CASSVGGGSGNTIYF. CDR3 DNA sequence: TGTGCCAGCAGCGTAGGGGGAGGCTCTGGAAACACCATATATTTT.

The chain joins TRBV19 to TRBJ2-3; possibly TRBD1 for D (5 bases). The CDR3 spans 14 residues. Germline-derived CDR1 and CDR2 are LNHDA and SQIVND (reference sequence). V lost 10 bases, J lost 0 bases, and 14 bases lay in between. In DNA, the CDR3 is TGTGCCACCAGGGCCCCATGGAGCACAGATACGCAGTATTTT. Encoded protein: CATRAPWSTDTQYF.

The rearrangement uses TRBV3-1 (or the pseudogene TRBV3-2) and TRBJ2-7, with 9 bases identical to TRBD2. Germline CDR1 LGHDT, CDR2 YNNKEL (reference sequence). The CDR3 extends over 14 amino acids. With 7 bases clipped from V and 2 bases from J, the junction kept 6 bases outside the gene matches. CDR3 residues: CASTGGRVPYEQYF. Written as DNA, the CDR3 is TGTGCCAGCACTGGCGGGAGGGTACCCTACGAGCAGTACTTC.

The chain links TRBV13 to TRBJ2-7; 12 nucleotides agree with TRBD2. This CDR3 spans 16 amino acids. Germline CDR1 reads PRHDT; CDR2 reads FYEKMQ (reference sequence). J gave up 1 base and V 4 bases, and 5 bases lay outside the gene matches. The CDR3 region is CASSSRTSGRSYEQYF. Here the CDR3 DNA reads TGTGCCAGCAGCTCCAGAACTAGCGGGAGGTCCTACGAGCAGTACTTC. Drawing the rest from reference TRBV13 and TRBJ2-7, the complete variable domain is AAGVIQSPRHLIKEKRETATLKCYPIPRHDTVYWYQQGPGQDPQFLISFYEKMQSDKGSIPDRFSAQQFSDYHSELNMSSLELGDSALYFCASSSRTSGRSYEQYFGPGTRLTVT.

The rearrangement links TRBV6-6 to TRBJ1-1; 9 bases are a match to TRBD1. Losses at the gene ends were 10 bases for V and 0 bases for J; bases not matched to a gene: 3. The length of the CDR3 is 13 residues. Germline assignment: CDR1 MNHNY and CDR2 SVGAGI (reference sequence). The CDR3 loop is CAIWDRVNTEAFF. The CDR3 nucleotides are TGTGCCATCTGGGACAGGGTGAACACTGAAGCTTTCTTT.

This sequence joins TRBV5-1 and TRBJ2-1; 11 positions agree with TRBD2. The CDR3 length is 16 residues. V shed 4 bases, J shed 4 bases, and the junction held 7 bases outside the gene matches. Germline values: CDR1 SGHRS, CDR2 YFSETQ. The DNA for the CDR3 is TGCGCCAGCAGCCGAGTAGCGGGAGGGCCTTACAATGAGCAGTTCTTC. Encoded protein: CASSRVAGGPYNEQFF.